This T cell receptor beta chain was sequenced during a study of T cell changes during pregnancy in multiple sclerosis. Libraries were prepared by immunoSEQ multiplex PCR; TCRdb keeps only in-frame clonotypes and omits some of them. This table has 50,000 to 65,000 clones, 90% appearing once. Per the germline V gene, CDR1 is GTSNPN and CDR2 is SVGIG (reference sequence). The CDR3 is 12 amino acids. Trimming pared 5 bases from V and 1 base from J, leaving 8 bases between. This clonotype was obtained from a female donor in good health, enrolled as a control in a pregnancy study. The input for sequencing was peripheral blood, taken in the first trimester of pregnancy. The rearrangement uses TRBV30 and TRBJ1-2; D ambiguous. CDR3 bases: TGTGCCTGGTCGCAGGTTAACTATGGCTACACCTTC. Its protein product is CAWSQVNYGYTF.